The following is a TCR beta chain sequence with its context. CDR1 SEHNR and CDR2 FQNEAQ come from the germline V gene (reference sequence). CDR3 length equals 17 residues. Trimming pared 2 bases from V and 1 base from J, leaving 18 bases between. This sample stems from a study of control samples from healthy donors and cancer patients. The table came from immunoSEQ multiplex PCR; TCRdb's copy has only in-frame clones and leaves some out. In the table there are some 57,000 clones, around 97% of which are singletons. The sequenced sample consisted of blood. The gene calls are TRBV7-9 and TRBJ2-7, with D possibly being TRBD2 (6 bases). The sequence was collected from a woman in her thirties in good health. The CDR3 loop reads CASSLFGGAGLSYEQYF. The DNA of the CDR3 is TGTGCCAGCAGCTTATTCGGGGGAGCAGGCCTATCCTACGAGCAGTACTTC. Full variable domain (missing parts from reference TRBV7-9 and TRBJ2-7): DTGVSQNPRHKITKRGQNVTFRCDPISEHNRLYWYRQTLGQGPEFLTYFQNEAQLEKSRLLSDRFSAERPKGSFSTLEIQRTEQGDSAMYLCASSLFGGAGLSYEQYFGPGTRLTVT.